These T cell receptor beta chains were read from a single sample in a study of CD8 T cells in ankylosing spondylitis. Via MiXCR, TCRdb re-called the 5' RACE reads, giving one row per CDR3 protein. The sample consists of approximately 150,000 distinct CDR3 sequences, around 43% of them appearing once. The sequenced material came from synovial fluid, either unsorted or a sorted T cell fraction (not recorded which). The source of these receptors is a male donor with ankylosing spondylitis. CDR3s include the opening cysteine and the closing phenylalanine or tryptophan. Fields, in order: J gene, D gene, V gene, clone size, CDR3 DNA, CDR3 protein. A D gene is named only where the DNA matches it firmly. Not all rows give a size; the values are once, few, many and, for expanded clones, a class.

j_call: TRBJ2-7; d_call: -; v_call: TRBV4-3; clone_size: few; cdr3_nt: TGCGCCAGCAGCCCAACGATTTTACGCCCCTTCGAGCAGTACTTC; cdr3_aa: CASSPTILRPFEQYF
j_call: TRBJ2-7; d_call: TRBD2; v_call: TRBV20-1; clone_size: many; cdr3_nt: TGCAGTGGTCATGGTGGCGGGGGGATTTACGAGCAGTACTTC; cdr3_aa: CSGHGGGGIYEQYF
j_call: TRBJ2-2; d_call: TRBD2; v_call: TRBV10-3; clone_size: -; cdr3_nt: TGTGCCATCAGTGAGTCTCCTGGACTAGCGGGCACCGGGGAGCTGTTTTTT; cdr3_aa: CAISESPGLAGTGELFF
j_call: TRBJ2-7; d_call: -; v_call: TRBV7-9; clone_size: few; cdr3_nt: TGTGCCAGCAGCCCCCTGGCCGAGCAGTACTTC; cdr3_aa: CASSPLAEQYF
j_call: TRBJ2-7; d_call: TRBD1; v_call: TRBV4-2; clone_size: few; cdr3_nt: TGTGCCAGCAGCCAAGAGGCCGCGGGACAGGGTCTATACGAGCAGTACTTC; cdr3_aa: CASSQEAAGQGLYEQYF
j_call: TRBJ2-3; d_call: TRBD1; v_call: TRBV10-3; clone_size: -; cdr3_nt: TGTGCCATCACCGCGGGGACAGGGAGCACAGATACGCAGTATTTT; cdr3_aa: CAITAGTGSTDTQYF
j_call: TRBJ2-7; d_call: -; v_call: TRBV2; clone_size: -; cdr3_nt: TGTGCCAGCAGTTCAAAGCCAGGATCCTACGAGCAGTACTTC; cdr3_aa: CASSSKPGSYEQYF
j_call: TRBJ1-2; d_call: -; v_call: TRBV11-2; clone_size: few; cdr3_nt: TGTGCCAGCAGCTTGAACTTTGGAAATACTAACTATGGCTACACCTTC; cdr3_aa: CASSLNFGNTNYGYTF
j_call: TRBJ2-7; d_call: TRBD1; v_call: TRBV7-8; clone_size: few; cdr3_nt: TGTGCCAGCAGGAAATACGGGACAGGGCTCCACGAGCAGTACTTC; cdr3_aa: CASRKYGTGLHEQYF
j_call: TRBJ2-7; d_call: -; v_call: TRBV5-6; clone_size: -; cdr3_nt: TGTGCCAGCAGCCCCGTGGTCCTCGGCTACGAGCAGTACTTC; cdr3_aa: CASSPVVLGYEQYF
j_call: TRBJ1-6; d_call: -; v_call: TRBV30; clone_size: -; cdr3_nt: TGTGCCTGGAGTGTCGGCAGGGAGTGGGAGTCCCTCCACTTT; cdr3_aa: CAWSVGREWESLHF
j_call: TRBJ1-1; d_call: -; v_call: TRBV7-9; clone_size: -; cdr3_nt: TGTGCCAGCAGCTTAAGGGCCGGGGGCACGACTGAAGCTTTCTTT; cdr3_aa: CASSLRAGGTTEAFF
j_call: TRBJ2-3; d_call: -; v_call: TRBV28; clone_size: many; cdr3_nt: TGTGCCAGCAGTTTAGGGCGGGGGCCTACCACTAGCACAGATACGCAGTATTTT; cdr3_aa: CASSLGRGPTTSTDTQYF
j_call: TRBJ2-1; d_call: TRBD2; v_call: TRBV12-3/TRBV12-4; clone_size: few; cdr3_nt: TGTGCCAGCAGTTTACCTGTGCGGCGGGGGGCCTACAATGAGCAGTTCTTC; cdr3_aa: CASSLPVRRGAYNEQFF
j_call: TRBJ1-2; d_call: -; v_call: TRBV10-3; clone_size: -; cdr3_nt: TGTGCCATCAGTTTATTGAGAGCAAACCCTTATGGCTACACCTTC; cdr3_aa: CAISLLRANPYGYTF
j_call: TRBJ2-7; d_call: TRBD1; v_call: TRBV7-9; clone_size: -; cdr3_nt: TGTGCCAGCAGCTTCGGGGACAGGGTATCTACGAGGCAGTACTTC; cdr3_aa: CASSFGDRVSTRQYF
j_call: TRBJ2-7; d_call: -; v_call: TRBV5-1; clone_size: -; cdr3_nt: TGCGCCAGCAGCTTGGCCCCGAGCACCTACGAGCAGTACTTC; cdr3_aa: CASSLAPSTYEQYF
j_call: TRBJ1-4; d_call: TRBD1; v_call: TRBV20-1; clone_size: -; cdr3_nt: TGCAGTGCTCGACAGGGCCATGGAAAACTGTTTTTT; cdr3_aa: CSARQGHGKLFF
j_call: TRBJ1-4; d_call: -; v_call: TRBV29-1; clone_size: -; cdr3_nt: TGCAGCGTTACCGACGGACAGTTTACTAATGAAAAACTGTTTTTT; cdr3_aa: CSVTDGQFTNEKLFF
j_call: TRBJ2-5; d_call: -; v_call: TRBV10-3; clone_size: many; cdr3_nt: TGTGCCATCAGGGATAGCGGAGAACAAGAGACCCAGTACTTC; cdr3_aa: CAIRDSGEQETQYF
j_call: TRBJ1-3; d_call: -; v_call: TRBV4-3; clone_size: many; cdr3_nt: TGCGCCAGCAGCCAGAGCCGTAGGGGCTCTGGAAACACCATATATTTT; cdr3_aa: CASSQSRRGSGNTIYF
j_call: TRBJ2-5; d_call: -; v_call: TRBV5-1; clone_size: -; cdr3_nt: TGCGCCAGCATCTCACTAGTTTGGGAGACCCAGTACTTC; cdr3_aa: CASISLVWETQYF
j_call: TRBJ1-5; d_call: TRBD1; v_call: TRBV7-6; clone_size: -; cdr3_nt: TGTGCCAGCAGACACGGGACAGGGAACGCTCAGCCCCAGCATTTT; cdr3_aa: CASRHGTGNAQPQHF
j_call: TRBJ2-2; d_call: TRBD1; v_call: TRBV6-1; clone_size: -; cdr3_nt: TGTGCCAGCAGTACCCGGGACAGCGCGAACACCGGGGAGCTGTTTTTT; cdr3_aa: CASSTRDSANTGELFF
j_call: TRBJ2-1; d_call: TRBD1; v_call: TRBV7-2; clone_size: medium-sized; cdr3_nt: TGTGCCAGCAGTTTGCCTCCCGGGACAGGGGGTACCCCCTACAATGAGCAGTTCTTC; cdr3_aa: CASSLPPGTGGTPYNEQFF
j_call: TRBJ2-1; d_call: -; v_call: TRBV10-2; clone_size: few; cdr3_nt: TGCGCCAGCAGTGAGTACGACAGAAGACGAGGCAATGAGCAGTTCTTC; cdr3_aa: CASSEYDRRRGNEQFF
j_call: TRBJ2-3; d_call: TRBD2; v_call: TRBV7-6; clone_size: many; cdr3_nt: TGTGCCAGCAGCTCCGGACTAGCGGGAGCTACAGATACGCAGTATTTT; cdr3_aa: CASSSGLAGATDTQYF
j_call: TRBJ2-1; d_call: -; v_call: TRBV6-5; clone_size: few; cdr3_nt: TGTGCCAGCAGTTACTCGAATTATTACAATGAGCAGTTCTTC; cdr3_aa: CASSYSNYYNEQFF
j_call: TRBJ2-7; d_call: TRBD1; v_call: TRBV7-9; clone_size: few; cdr3_nt: TGTGCCAGCAGCTTACGGGACAGCGACAGCTCCTACGAGCAGTACTTC; cdr3_aa: CASSLRDSDSSYEQYF
j_call: TRBJ2-6; d_call: -; v_call: TRBV6-2/TRBV6-3; clone_size: -; cdr3_nt: TGTGCCAGCAGTTACGAGCGTGGCAGGGGTGGCCCTCCCCTCGTTGGGGCCAACGTCCTGACTTTC; cdr3_aa: CASSYERGRGGPPLVGANVLTF
j_call: TRBJ2-7; d_call: -; v_call: TRBV13; clone_size: -; cdr3_nt: TGTGCCAGCAGTAAAGCGGGCGGTCGGAAACACGAGCAGTACTTC; cdr3_aa: CASSKAGGRKHEQYF
j_call: TRBJ2-7; d_call: TRBD1; v_call: TRBV12-3/TRBV12-4; clone_size: few; cdr3_nt: TGTGCCAGCAGTTTAGTCCCCGGGACAGGTATCTACGAGCAGTACTTC; cdr3_aa: CASSLVPGTGIYEQYF
j_call: TRBJ2-3; d_call: TRBD2; v_call: TRBV5-1; clone_size: few; cdr3_nt: TGCGCCAGCAGCTTGATGGCGGGGGGGCCGTTTGGGGATACGCAGTATTTT; cdr3_aa: CASSLMAGGPFGDTQYF
j_call: TRBJ1-1; d_call: -; v_call: TRBV7-9; clone_size: few; cdr3_nt: TGTGCCAGCAGCCCTCGTTTGGGGATCGCTGAAGCTTTCTTT; cdr3_aa: CASSPRLGIAEAFF
j_call: TRBJ2-2; d_call: TRBD1; v_call: TRBV20-1; clone_size: few; cdr3_nt: TGCAGTGCCACCCTCTCCGGGACAGGGCGTTTGGGGGAGCTGTTTTTT; cdr3_aa: CSATLSGTGRLGELFF
j_call: TRBJ2-3; d_call: TRBD2; v_call: TRBV7-2; clone_size: -; cdr3_nt: TGTGCCAGCAGCTTAGAGTGCGGGAGCAACTCAGATACGCAGTATTTT; cdr3_aa: CASSLECGSNSDTQYF
j_call: TRBJ2-2; d_call: TRBD2; v_call: TRBV6-2/TRBV6-3; clone_size: -; cdr3_nt: TGTGCCAGCAGTTTTGGACTAGCGGGCACCGGGGAGCTGTTTTTT; cdr3_aa: CASSFGLAGTGELFF
j_call: TRBJ1-4; d_call: TRBD1; v_call: TRBV12-3/TRBV12-4; clone_size: -; cdr3_nt: TGTGCCAGCAGTCCTTGGACAGGGGGGAATGAAAAACTGTTTTTT; cdr3_aa: CASSPWTGGNEKLFF
j_call: TRBJ1-4; d_call: -; v_call: TRBV30; clone_size: few; cdr3_nt: TGTGCCTGGAGTGTAACAGTTGTTGAAAAACTGTTTTTT; cdr3_aa: CAWSVTVVEKLFF
j_call: TRBJ1-1; d_call: -; v_call: TRBV5-1; clone_size: few; cdr3_nt: TGCGCCAGCAGCTTTCGCAAAATGAACACTGAAGCTTTCTTT; cdr3_aa: CASSFRKMNTEAFF
j_call: TRBJ2-5; d_call: TRBD2; v_call: TRBV12-3/TRBV12-4; clone_size: -; cdr3_nt: TGTGCCAGCAGTTTAGGGCTAGCGGGGCTACTCGGTTACCAGTACTTC; cdr3_aa: CASSLGLAGLLGYQYF
j_call: TRBJ1-1; d_call: TRBD1; v_call: TRBV15; clone_size: once; cdr3_nt: TGTGCCACCAGCAGACTCACAGGGGGCGCCCCGGACGGTACTGAAGCTTTCTTT; cdr3_aa: CATSRLTGGAPDGTEAFF
j_call: TRBJ2-7; d_call: TRBD2; v_call: TRBV12-3/TRBV12-4; clone_size: few; cdr3_nt: TGTGCCAGCAGTTTCGGGGGGGGACCTTACGAGCAGTACTTC; cdr3_aa: CASSFGGGPYEQYF
j_call: TRBJ1-2; d_call: -; v_call: TRBV24-1; clone_size: -; cdr3_nt: TGTGCCACCAGAGTTGATGGCTACACCTTC; cdr3_aa: CATRVDGYTF